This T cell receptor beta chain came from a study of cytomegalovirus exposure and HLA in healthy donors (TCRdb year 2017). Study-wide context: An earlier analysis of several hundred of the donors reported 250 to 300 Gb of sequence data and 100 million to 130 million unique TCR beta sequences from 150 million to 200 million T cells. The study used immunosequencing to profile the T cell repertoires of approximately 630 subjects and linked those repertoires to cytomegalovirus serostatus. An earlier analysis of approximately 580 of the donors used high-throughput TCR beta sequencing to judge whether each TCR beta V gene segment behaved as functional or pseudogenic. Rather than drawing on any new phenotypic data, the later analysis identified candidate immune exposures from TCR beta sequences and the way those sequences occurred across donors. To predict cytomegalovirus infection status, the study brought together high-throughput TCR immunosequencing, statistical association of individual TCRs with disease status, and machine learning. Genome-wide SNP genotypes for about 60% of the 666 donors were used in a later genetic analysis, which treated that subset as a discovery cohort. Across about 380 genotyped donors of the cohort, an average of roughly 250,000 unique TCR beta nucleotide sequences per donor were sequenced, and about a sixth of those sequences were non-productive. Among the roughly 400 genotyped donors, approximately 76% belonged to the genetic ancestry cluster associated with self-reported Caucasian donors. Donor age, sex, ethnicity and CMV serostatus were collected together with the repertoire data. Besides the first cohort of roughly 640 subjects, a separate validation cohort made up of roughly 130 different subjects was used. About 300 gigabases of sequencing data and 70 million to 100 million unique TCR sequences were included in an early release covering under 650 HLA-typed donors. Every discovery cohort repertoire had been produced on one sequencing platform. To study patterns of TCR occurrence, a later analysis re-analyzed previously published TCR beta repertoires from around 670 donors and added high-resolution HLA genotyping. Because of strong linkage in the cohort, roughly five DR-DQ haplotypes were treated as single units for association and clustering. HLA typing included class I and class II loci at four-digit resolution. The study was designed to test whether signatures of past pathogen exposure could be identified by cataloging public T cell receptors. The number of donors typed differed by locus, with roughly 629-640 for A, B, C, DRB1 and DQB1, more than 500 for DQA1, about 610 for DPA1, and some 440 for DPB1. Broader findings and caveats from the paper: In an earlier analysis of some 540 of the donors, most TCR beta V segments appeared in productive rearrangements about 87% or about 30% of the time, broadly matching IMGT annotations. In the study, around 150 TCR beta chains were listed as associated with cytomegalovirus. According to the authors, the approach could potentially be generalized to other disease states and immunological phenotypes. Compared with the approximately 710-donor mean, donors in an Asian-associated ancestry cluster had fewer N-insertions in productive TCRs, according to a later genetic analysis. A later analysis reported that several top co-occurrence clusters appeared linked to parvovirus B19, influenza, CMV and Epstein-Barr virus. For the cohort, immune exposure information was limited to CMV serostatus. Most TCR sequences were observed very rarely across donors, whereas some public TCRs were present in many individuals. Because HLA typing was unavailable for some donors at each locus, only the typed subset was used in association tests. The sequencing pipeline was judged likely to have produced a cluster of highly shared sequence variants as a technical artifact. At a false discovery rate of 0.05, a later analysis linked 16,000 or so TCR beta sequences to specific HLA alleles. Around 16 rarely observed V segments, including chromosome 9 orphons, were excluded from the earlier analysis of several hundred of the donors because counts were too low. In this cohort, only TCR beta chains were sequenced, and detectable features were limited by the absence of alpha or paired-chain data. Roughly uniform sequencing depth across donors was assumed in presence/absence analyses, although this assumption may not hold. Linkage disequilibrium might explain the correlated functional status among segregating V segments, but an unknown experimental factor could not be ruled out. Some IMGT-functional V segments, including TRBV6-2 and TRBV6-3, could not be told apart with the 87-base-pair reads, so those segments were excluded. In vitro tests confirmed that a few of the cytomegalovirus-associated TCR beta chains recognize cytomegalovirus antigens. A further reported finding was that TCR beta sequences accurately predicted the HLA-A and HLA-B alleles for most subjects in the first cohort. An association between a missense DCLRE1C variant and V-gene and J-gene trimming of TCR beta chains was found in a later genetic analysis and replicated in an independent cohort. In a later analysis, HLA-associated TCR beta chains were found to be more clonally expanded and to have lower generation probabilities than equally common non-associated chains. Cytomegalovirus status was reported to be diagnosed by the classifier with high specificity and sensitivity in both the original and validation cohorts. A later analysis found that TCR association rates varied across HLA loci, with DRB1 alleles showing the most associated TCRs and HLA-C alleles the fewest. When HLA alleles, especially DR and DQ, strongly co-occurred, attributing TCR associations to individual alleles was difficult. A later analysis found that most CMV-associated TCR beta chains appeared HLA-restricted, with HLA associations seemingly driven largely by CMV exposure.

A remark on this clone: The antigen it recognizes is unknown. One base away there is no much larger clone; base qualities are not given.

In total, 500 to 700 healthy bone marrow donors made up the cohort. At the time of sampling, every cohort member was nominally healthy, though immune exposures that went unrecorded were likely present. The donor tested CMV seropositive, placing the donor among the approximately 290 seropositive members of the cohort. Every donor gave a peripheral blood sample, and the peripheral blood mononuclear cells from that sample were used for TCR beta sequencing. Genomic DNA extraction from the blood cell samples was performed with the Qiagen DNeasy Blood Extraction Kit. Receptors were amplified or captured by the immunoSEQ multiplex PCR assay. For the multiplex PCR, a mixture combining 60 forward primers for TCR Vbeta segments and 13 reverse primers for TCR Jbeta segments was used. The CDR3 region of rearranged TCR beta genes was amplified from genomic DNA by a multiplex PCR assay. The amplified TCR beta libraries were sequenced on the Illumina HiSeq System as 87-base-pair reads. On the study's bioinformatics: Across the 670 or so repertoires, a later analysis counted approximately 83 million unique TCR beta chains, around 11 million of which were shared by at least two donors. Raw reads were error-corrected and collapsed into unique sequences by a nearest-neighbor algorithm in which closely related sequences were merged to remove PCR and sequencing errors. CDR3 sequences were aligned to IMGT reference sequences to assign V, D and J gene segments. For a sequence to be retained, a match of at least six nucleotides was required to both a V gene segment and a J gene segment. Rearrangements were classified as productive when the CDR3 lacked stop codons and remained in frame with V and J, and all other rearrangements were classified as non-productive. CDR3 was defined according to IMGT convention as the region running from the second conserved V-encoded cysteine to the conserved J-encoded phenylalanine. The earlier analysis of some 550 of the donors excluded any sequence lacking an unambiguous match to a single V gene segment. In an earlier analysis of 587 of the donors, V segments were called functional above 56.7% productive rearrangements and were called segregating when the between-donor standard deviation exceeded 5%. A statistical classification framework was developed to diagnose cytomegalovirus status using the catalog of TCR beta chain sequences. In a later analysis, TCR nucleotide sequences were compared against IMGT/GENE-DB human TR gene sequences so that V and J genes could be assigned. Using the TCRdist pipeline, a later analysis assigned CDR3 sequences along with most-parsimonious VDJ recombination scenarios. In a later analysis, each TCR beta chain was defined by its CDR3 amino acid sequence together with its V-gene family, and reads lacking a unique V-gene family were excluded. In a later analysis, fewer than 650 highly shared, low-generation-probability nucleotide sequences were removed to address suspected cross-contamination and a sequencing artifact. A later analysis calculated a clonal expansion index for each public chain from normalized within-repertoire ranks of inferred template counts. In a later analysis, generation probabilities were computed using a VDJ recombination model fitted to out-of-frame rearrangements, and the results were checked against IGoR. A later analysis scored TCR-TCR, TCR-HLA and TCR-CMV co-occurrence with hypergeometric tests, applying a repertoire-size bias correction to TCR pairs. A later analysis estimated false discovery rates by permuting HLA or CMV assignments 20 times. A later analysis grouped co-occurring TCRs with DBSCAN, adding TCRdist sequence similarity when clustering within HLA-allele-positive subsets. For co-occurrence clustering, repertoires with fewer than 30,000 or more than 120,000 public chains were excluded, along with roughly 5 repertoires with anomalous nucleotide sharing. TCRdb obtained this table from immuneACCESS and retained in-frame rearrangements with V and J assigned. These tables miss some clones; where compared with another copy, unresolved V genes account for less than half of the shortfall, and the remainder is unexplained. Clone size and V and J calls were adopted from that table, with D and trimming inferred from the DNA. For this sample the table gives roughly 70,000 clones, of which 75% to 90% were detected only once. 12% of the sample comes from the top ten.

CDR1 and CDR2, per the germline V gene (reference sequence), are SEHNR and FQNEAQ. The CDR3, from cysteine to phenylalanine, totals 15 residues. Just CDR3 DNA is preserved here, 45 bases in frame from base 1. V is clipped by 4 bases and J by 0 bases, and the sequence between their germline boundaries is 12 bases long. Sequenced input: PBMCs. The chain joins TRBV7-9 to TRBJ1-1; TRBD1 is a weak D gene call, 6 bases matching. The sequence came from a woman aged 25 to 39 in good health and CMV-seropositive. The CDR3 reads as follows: CASSSFGGMNTEAFF. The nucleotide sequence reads TGTGCCAGCAGCTCTTTTGGGGGCATGAACACTGAAGCTTTCTTT. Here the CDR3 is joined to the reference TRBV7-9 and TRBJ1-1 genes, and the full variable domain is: DTGVSQNPRHKITKRGQNVTFRCDPISEHNRLYWYRQTLGQGPEFLTYFQNEAQLEKSRLLSDRFSAERPKGSFSTLEIQRTEQGDSAMYLCASSSFGGMNTEAFFGQGTRLTVV.